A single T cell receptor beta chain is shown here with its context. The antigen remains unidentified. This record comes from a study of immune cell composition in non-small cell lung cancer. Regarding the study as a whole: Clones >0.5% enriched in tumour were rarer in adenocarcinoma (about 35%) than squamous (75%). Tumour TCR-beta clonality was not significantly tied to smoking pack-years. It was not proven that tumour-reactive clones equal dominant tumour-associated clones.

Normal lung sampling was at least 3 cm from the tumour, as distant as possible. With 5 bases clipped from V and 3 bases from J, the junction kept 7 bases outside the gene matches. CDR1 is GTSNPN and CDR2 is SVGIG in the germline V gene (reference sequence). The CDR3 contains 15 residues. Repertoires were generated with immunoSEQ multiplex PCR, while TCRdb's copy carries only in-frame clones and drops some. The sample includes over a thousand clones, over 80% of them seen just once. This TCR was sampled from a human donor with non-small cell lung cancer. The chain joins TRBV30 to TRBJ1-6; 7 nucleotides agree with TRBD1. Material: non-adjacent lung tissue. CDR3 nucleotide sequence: TGTGCCTGGGCTTTAGGGGGCGGCTATAATTCACCCCTCCACTTT. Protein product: CAWALGGGYNSPLHF.